A selection of T cell receptor beta chains follows, all from one sample in a study of high-grade serous ovarian cancer treatment subgroups. Profiled with immunoSEQ multiplex PCR; TCRdb holds only in-frame clones, not every one. This sample carries around 30,000 clones, about 81% of them seen once, and the ten largest clones take approximately 2.1%. Sequenced input: tumor tissue. The receptors were gathered from a human donor with high-grade serous ovarian cancer. Both conserved end residues are part of each CDR3. D genes are given only for firm matches. Rows give clone size only sometimes, using once, few, many, or a class for an expanded clone.

once,TRBJ1-1,NA,TRBV19,TGTGCCAGTAGTCGATTGCCCGCAGGGGCCACTGAAGCTTTCTTT,CASSRLPAGATEAFF
NA,TRBJ2-2,NA,TRBV5-4,TGTGCCAGCAGGGATAGCACCGGGGAGCTGTTTTTT,CASRDSTGELFF
NA,TRBJ1-1,NA,TRBV28,TGTGCCAGCAGTTACCCCCGGGAGATGAACACTGAAGCTTTCTTT,CASSYPREMNTEAFF
NA,TRBJ2-1,NA,TRBV18,TGTGCCAGCTCACCGCTCGACTATCCCTATGAGCAGTTCTTC,CASSPLDYPYEQFF
NA,TRBJ2-7,NA,TRBV9,TGTGCCAGTTCCAACTACTGGGGGGCCGGAGAGCAGTACTTC,CASSNYWGAGEQYF
NA,TRBJ2-5,NA,TRBV6-5,TGTGCCAGCAGTTACTCGAGCTGGGGCCAAGAGACCCAGTACTTC,CASSYSSWGQETQYF
NA,TRBJ2-1,NA,TRBV30,TGTGCCTTTCTTCGAGTAGACTACAATGAGCAGTTCTTC,CAFLRVDYNEQFF
NA,TRBJ1-2,NA,TRBV10-3,TGTGCCATCTCGGGTAACTATGGCTACACCTTC,CAISGNYGYTF
NA,TRBJ2-6,NA,TRBV29-1,TGCAGCGTTGCGTCGGGAGTTGGGGCCAACGTCCTGACTTTC,CSVASGVGANVLTF
NA,TRBJ2-1,NA,TRBV5-1,TGCGCCAGCAGCTTGGGGCAGGGGAGCTCCTACAATGAGCAGTTCTTC,CASSLGQGSSYNEQFF
few,TRBJ1-1,NA,TRBV6-5,TGTGCCAGCAGCAGAAAGGGAAACACTGAAGCTTTCTTT,CASSRKGNTEAFF
NA,TRBJ2-1,TRBD2,TRBV25-1,TGTGCCAGCCAGCCTAGCGGGGACTACAATGAGCAGTTCTTC,CASQPSGDYNEQFF
once,TRBJ2-7,TRBD2,TRBV5-1,TGCGCCAGCACGTCGGGACTAGCGTACGAGCAGTACTTC,CASTSGLAYEQYF
NA,TRBJ2-7,NA,TRBV7-8,TGTGCCAGCAGCTTAAATATGAACGAGCAGTACTTC,CASSLNMNEQYF
NA,TRBJ2-7,NA,TRBV6-6,TGTGCCAGCAGTTACCCAGGGATGGGTCAGGGGCAGTACTTC,CASSYPGMGQGQYF
once,TRBJ2-3,TRBD2,TRBV6-1,TGTGCCAGCAGCCAGACGGGACTAGAGCAGTATTTT,CASSQTGLEQYF
NA,TRBJ2-7,NA,TRBV7-2,TGTGCCAGCAGCTTAGCCACTAGCTCCTACGAGCAGTACTTC,CASSLATSSYEQYF
NA,TRBJ2-1,NA,TRBV11-2,TGTGCCAGCAGCTTAGATCCCAGCGGTGAGCAGTTCTTC,CASSLDPSGEQFF
NA,TRBJ2-7,TRBD1,TRBV19,TGTGCCAGTAGTATAGATCTCGACGGGACAGGGGGGCAGTACTTC,CASSIDLDGTGGQYF
NA,TRBJ2-3,NA,TRBV30,TGTGCCTGGAGAACCCCGGGGAGGGGGCGCCGGGATACGCAGTATTTT,CAWRTPGRGRRDTQYF
few,TRBJ1-5,NA,TRBV27,TGTGCCAGCAGTTTACGTATAGGGAGGACGGATCAGCCCCAGCATTTT,CASSLRIGRTDQPQHF
NA,TRBJ2-1,NA,TRBV11-2,TGTGCCAGCGAAACCGGGGGTGCAAGCTCCTACAATGAGCAGTTCTTC,CASETGGASSYNEQFF
NA,TRBJ2-1,NA,TRBV5-6,TGTGCCAGCAGCTTGGAACTAGACGCTGGGGGAGAGCAGTTCTTC,CASSLELDAGGEQFF
NA,TRBJ2-3,TRBD1,TRBV10-3,TGTGCCATCAGTGAAGGGGGCCTTCGCACAGATACGCAGTATTTT,CAISEGGLRTDTQYF
NA,TRBJ2-3,NA,TRBV6-1,TGTGCCAGCAACATACCCACAGATACGCAGTATTTT,CASNIPTDTQYF
NA,TRBJ2-7,TRBD1,TRBV2,TGTGCCAGCAGTGAAGTGAGACAGGGCTACGAGCAGTACTTC,CASSEVRQGYEQYF
NA,TRBJ2-1,TRBD2,TRBV25-1,TGTGCCAGCAGGCCCCTGGCTAGCGGGAGTTGGAATGAGCAGTTCTTC,CASRPLASGSWNEQFF
NA,TRBJ2-7,NA,TRBV28,TGTGCCAGCAGTTTATTGGACAAGGGTGAGCAGTACTTC,CASSLLDKGEQYF
NA,TRBJ2-2,NA,TRBV6-4,TGTGCCAGCAGTATATATAGCGGGAACACCGGGGAGCTGTTTTTT,CASSIYSGNTGELFF
NA,TRBJ1-5,NA,TRBV28,TGTGCCAGCAGTTTAAGAAGAAATAGCAATCAGCCCCAGCATTTT,CASSLRRNSNQPQHF
NA,TRBJ1-1,TRBD1,TRBV28,TGTGCCAGCAGTACACAGGGGAGGGTTGAAGCTTTCTTT,CASSTQGRVEAFF
NA,TRBJ2-3,TRBD1,TRBV5-5,TGTGCCAGCAGCAGACAGGGAAGAGATACGCAGTATTTT,CASSRQGRDTQYF
NA,TRBJ1-2,NA,TRBV6-6,TGTGCCAGCTGCTCCGGGACAAACTATGGCTACACCTTC,CASCSGTNYGYTF
NA,TRBJ1-1,NA,TRBV28,TGTGCCAGCAGTTTGAGACCCGGGGGGGGAGCTTTCTTT,CASSLRPGGGAFF
NA,TRBJ2-7,TRBD2,TRBV19,TGTGCCAGTAGTATAAGTAGCGGGAGAATTTTGGAGTACGAGCAGTACTTC,CASSISSGRILEYEQYF
once,TRBJ2-2,TRBD1,TRBV29-1,TGCAGCGCCCGGGGGACAGGCGCCGGGGAGCTGTTTTTT,CSARGTGAGELFF